The 4 T cell receptor beta chains in this list originate from one sample, sequenced in a study of shared clonotypes between healthy human individuals. Here immunoSEQ multiplex PCR was the method, and the copy in TCRdb shows in-frame clones only, minus some. The sample has about 2.1 million clones, roughly 91% seen once. Terminally differentiated effector memory CD45RA+ cells were left out of the naive CD8 fraction, which was CD45RO-negative and positively selected for CCR7. Material: naive CD8+ T cells from PBMCs. All receptors derive from a man aged 18 to 30 in good health. Some clones in this sample may be carry-over from other donors' samples.

This clone was counted ten times or more. The CDR3 DNA follows: TGTGCCAGCAGCCTTAGTTACGGTCAGCCCCAGCATTTT. Encoded protein: CASSLSYGQPQHF. The chain is built from TRBV11-2 and TRBJ1-5; D gene uncertain. The CDR3 runs to 13 residues. In germline, CDR1 is SGHAT, CDR2 FQNNGV. Trimming took 5 bases from V and 6 from J, leaving 11 bases between them. Supplemented by reference TRBV11-2 and TRBJ1-5, the full variable domain reads EAGVAQSPRYKIIEKRQSVAFWCNPISGHATLYWYQQILGQGPKLLIQFQNNGVVDDSQLPKDRFSAERLKGVDSTLKIQPAKLEDSAVYLCASSLSYGQPQHFGDGTRLSIL.

This rearrangement joins TRBV29-1 to TRBJ2-1; D is ambiguous. Germline assignment: CDR1 SQVTM and CDR2 ANQGSEA. The length of the CDR3 is 12 residues. Trimming took off 4 bases at V and 2 bases at J, with 6 bases between the two ends. CDR3 protein: CSVATAYNEQFF. The CDR3 DNA follows: TGCAGCGTTGCGACCGCCTACAATGAGCAGTTCTTC.

The CDR3: CASSENRASGETQYF. Here the CDR3 DNA reads TGTGCCAGCAGCGAGAACCGGGCCTCTGGGGAGACCCAGTACTTC. The chain is built from TRBV11-2 and TRBJ2-5; D is unclear. The CDR3 is 15 amino acids. The germline gives CDR1 SGHAT, CDR2 FQNNGV. V lost 5 bases to trimming and J lost 5 bases, with 18 bases between them.

The gene calls are TRBV19 and TRBJ2-1; D is ambiguous. Trimming took 1 base from V and 12 from J, leaving 22 bases between them. This CDR3 is built from 16 residues. Germline values: CDR1 LNHDA, CDR2 SQIVND (reference sequence). The CDR3 region is CASSIGGEILSMGQFF. In DNA form, the CDR3 reads TGTGCCAGTAGTATAGGGGGTGAGATTCTTTCAATGGGGCAGTTCTTC.